These T cell receptor beta chains were read from a single sample in a study of regulatory T cells in long-lasting Graves disease. TCRdb fed the multiplex PCR reads into MiXCR, producing one record per CDR3 protein. The data show around 450,000 distinct CDR3 sequences, 15% seen once. The sample was also reused in another study, on T cells in Graves' hyperthyroidism and ophthalmopathy.

The sample here was peripheral blood mononuclear cells (PBMCs), taken at new diagnosis, from a patient treated with antithyroid drugs. These receptors all stem from a woman aged 40 to 50 with Graves disease. The CDR3 runs from the conserved cysteine through the conserved F or W. D genes are given only for firm matches. The size entry is marked missing in some rows and otherwise reads once, few, many or a size class.

>TRBD2|TRBV28|TRBJ2-7|many
TGTGCCAGCAGTCCTATAGCGGGGAGAGGCTCCTACGAGCAGTACTTC
CASSPIAGRGSYEQYF
>.|TRBV28|TRBJ1-1|many
TGTGCCAGCAGATCCCGGTGGGGGAGTGGAAACACTGAAGCTTTCTTT
CASRSRWGSGNTEAFF
>.|TRBV6-9|TRBJ2-7|few
TGTGCCAGCAGTTACGGGGAAGGGCGCTACGAGCAGTACTTC
CASSYGEGRYEQYF
>.|TRBV3-1|TRBJ1-2|few
TGTGCCAGCAGCCCAAGTTTCCTAGGGACGGTCCTCTATGGCTACACCTTC
CASSPSFLGTVLYGYTF
>TRBD1|TRBV18|TRBJ2-2|.
TGTGCCAGCTCACTGGGACAGCCGAACACCGGGGAGCTGTTTTTT
CASSLGQPNTGELFF
>TRBD1|TRBV12-3/TRBV12-4|TRBJ2-5|many
TGTGCCAGCAGTGCCGGGACAGGGGAAGAGACCCAGTACTTC
CASSAGTGEETQYF
>TRBD1|TRBV3-1|TRBJ1-1|many
TGTGCCAGCAGCCAAGAACTTCGGGACAGGAGGGCAGCTTTCTTT
CASSQELRDRRAAFF
>TRBD2|TRBV20-1|TRBJ2-1|few
TGCAGTGCTAGGACTAGCGGGAGGACCTACAATGAGCAGTTCTTC
CSARTSGRTYNEQFF
>TRBD2|TRBV19|TRBJ2-2|.
TGTGCCAGTAGTATCTTAGGACTAGCGGGAGGGCCGGTCACCGGGGAGCTGTTTTTT
CASSILGLAGGPVTGELFF
>.|TRBV12-3/TRBV12-4|TRBJ2-3|many
TGTGCCAGCAGTTTAGCGCTACCGGGCAAGAGGGCCACAGATACGCAGTATTTT
CASSLALPGKRATDTQYF
>.|TRBV28|TRBJ1-2|many
TGTGCCAGCAGTTACCCGCGGGGGGGGGCGAAGGGCTACACCTTC
CASSYPRGGAKGYTF
>.|TRBV3-1|TRBJ1-2|many
TGTGCCAGCAGCCGGCGCGAGGCATACGGCTACACCTTC
CASSRREAYGYTF
>.|TRBV28|TRBJ1-3|.
TGTGCCAGCAGTTCCTCATGGCGGCTTTCCTCTGGAAACACCATATGTTTT
CASSSSWRLSSGNTICF
>.|TRBV30|TRBJ1-2|many
TGTGCCTGGAGTGAGGCAGAACTCTATGGCTACACCTTC
CAWSEAELYGYTF
>TRBD1|TRBV19|TRBJ2-5|few
TGTGCCAGTAGTATTACGGACAGGGTAGAGACCCAGTACTTC
CASSITDRVETQYF
>TRBD2|TRBV27|TRBJ2-3|many
TGTGCCAGCAGTCCTACCGGGACTAGCGGGAGGGCCATCACAGATACGCAGTATTTT
CASSPTGTSGRAITDTQYF
>.|TRBV6-1|TRBJ1-3|many
TGTGCCAGCAACCGCGGACCTAAGCGGGACACCATATATTTT
CASNRGPKRDTIYF
>TRBD1|TRBV12-3/TRBV12-4|TRBJ2-1|many
TGTGCCAGCAGTGGGGACAGGGTAAACGAGCAGTTCTTC
CASSGDRVNEQFF
>.|TRBV7-2|TRBJ2-2|many
TGTGCCAGCAGCTTGGAGGGGTCCACTTCGAACACCGGGGAGCTGTTTTTT
CASSLEGSTSNTGELFF
>.|TRBV12-3/TRBV12-4|TRBJ2-7|many
TGTGCCAGCAGCTCCGCCGGGACCAAAAACTACGAGCAGTACTTC
CASSSAGTKNYEQYF
>.|TRBV12-3/TRBV12-4|TRBJ1-4|many
TGTGCCAGCAGTTTAAGCAGGGTCGCTAATGAAAAACTGTTTTTT
CASSLSRVANEKLFF
>.|TRBV3-1|TRBJ2-2|many
TGTGCCAGCAGCCAAGAGACGCACACCGGGGAGCTGTTTTTT
CASSQETHTGELFF
>.|TRBV5-1|TRBJ2-3|many
TGCGCCAGCAGCTTAAGATCCCCTTTTAGCACAGATACGCAGTATTTT
CASSLRSPFSTDTQYF
>.|TRBV12-3/TRBV12-4|TRBJ1-2|.
TGTGCCAGCACCGTCATCCCAAATAACTATGGCTACACCTTC
CASTVIPNNYGYTF
>.|TRBV10-3|TRBJ2-6|many
TGTGCCATCAGTGAGTCGGGTATTGGGGCCAACGTCCTGACTTTC
CAISESGIGANVLTF
>.|TRBV28|TRBJ2-3|many
TGTGCCAGCAGCCTAGGAGGGGACAGACCAGCTAGCACAGATACGCAGTATTTT
CASSLGGDRPASTDTQYF
>TRBD2|TRBV28|TRBJ2-2|few
TGTGCCAGCAGACCGGGAGGGCCCGGGGAGCTGTTTTTT
CASRPGGPGELFF
>TRBD1|TRBV2|TRBJ2-7|many
TGTGCCAGCAGTGAGGGACAGACTTACGAGCAGTACTTC
CASSEGQTYEQYF
>TRBD1|TRBV12-3/TRBV12-4|TRBJ1-2|many
TGTGCCAGCAGTGCACGAACAGGGGGCGGTGGCTACACCTTC
CASSARTGGGGYTF
>.|TRBV10-1|TRBJ2-7|once
TGCGCCAGCAGCCGGAGCGGAACCTTCTACGAGCAGTACTTC
CASSRSGTFYEQYF